A selection of T cell receptor beta chains follows, all from one sample in a study of persistence of HIV-infected CD4 T cells. The method was immunoSEQ multiplex PCR; TCRdb's version includes in-frame clones alone and lacks a portion of them. The sample holds 48,000 or so clones; around 75% are singletons and the top ten take 3%. These receptors' antigens are unknown. The sequencing used CD4+ T cells sorted from PBMCs after roughly 17-hour stimulation, collected from a patient who received antiretroviral therapy. Receptors were obtained from an adult man with HIV who was CMV-seropositive. CDR3s include the opening cysteine and the closing phenylalanine or tryptophan. A D gene is named only where the DNA matches it firmly. For some rows the clone size is stated as once, few or many, or as a class when expanded; others skip it.

CASSYSWGNLYEQYF,TGTGCCAGCAGTTACTCTTGGGGCAATTTATACGAGCAGTACTTC,-,TRBV6-5,-,TRBJ2-7
CASSLGNQPQHF,TGTGCCAGCAGCTTAGGCAATCAGCCCCAGCATTTT,-,TRBV7-2,-,TRBJ1-5
CASSHTSRGGASYGYTF,TGCGCCAGCAGCCACACATCAAGGGGGGGCGCGTCCTATGGCTACACCTTC,-,TRBV4-3,-,TRBJ1-2
CASSLLWELFF,TGTGCCAGCAGTTTACTCTGGGAGCTGTTTTTT,-,TRBV27,-,TRBJ2-2
CASSLRAEIGYTF,TGTGCCAGCAGCTTACGGGCAGAAATTGGCTACACCTTC,-,TRBV7-2,-,TRBJ1-2
CASSSHRGTTEAFF,TGTGCCAGTAGTTCCCACAGGGGGACCACTGAAGCTTTCTTT,-,TRBV19,TRBD1,TRBJ1-1
CATSRDTGYSNQPQHF,TGTGCCACCAGCAGAGATACAGGTTATAGCAATCAGCCCCAGCATTTT,medium-sized,TRBV15,-,TRBJ1-5
CASSGGQYNEKLFF,TGTGCCAGCAGCGGCGGACAGTATAATGAAAAACTGTTTTTT,-,TRBV7-9,-,TRBJ1-4
CASSQSGGGTGELFF,TGTGCCAGCAGCCAGAGCGGGGGGGGCACCGGGGAGCTGTTTTTT,-,TRBV11-3,TRBD2,TRBJ2-2
CSVEVEVNTEAFF,TGCAGCGTTGAGGTTGAGGTGAACACTGAAGCTTTCTTT,-,TRBV29-1,-,TRBJ1-1
CASTPEGQLINYGYTF,TGTGCCAGTACCCCGGAGGGACAGCTAATTAACTATGGCTACACCTTC,-,TRBV19,TRBD1,TRBJ1-2
CASSVPGQPNTEAFF,TGTGCCAGCAGTGTTCCGGGACAGCCGAACACTGAAGCTTTCTTT,once,TRBV27,TRBD1,TRBJ1-1
CASSGGDRFSGNTIYF,TGTGCCAGCAGTGGGGGCGACAGGTTCTCTGGAAACACCATATATTTT,once,TRBV6-1,-,TRBJ1-3
CASRQGRLGYGYTF,TGTGCCAGCAGACAGGGGAGGTTGGGCTATGGCTACACCTTC,-,TRBV6-5,TRBD1,TRBJ1-2
CASSLGESNYGYTF,TGTGCCAGCAGCTTAGGGGAAAGCAACTATGGCTACACCTTC,few,TRBV7-8,-,TRBJ1-2
CATSDSGGLTNEQFF,TGTGCCACCAGTGATTCCGGCGGCCTTACCAATGAGCAGTTCTTC,once,TRBV24-1,-,TRBJ2-1
CASSQDQRRVNMGNEQFF,TGCGCCAGCAGCCAAGATCAGCGGCGAGTAAATATGGGCAATGAGCAGTTCTTC,-,TRBV4-1,-,TRBJ2-1